This record covers a single T cell receptor (beta chain). Its antigen is undetermined. This sample stems from a study of spatial heterogeneity in lung cancer. Every molecule of TCR cDNA had its own unique molecular identifier. One entry per CDR3 protein, called by TCRdb with MiXCR from the 5' RACE reads. This table holds about 12,000 distinct CDR3 sequences, under 6% found once. Overall study findings and caveats: Beta chains had roughly 14% coverage of tumor T cells, and alpha chains had 6% to 7.5%. Expanded intratumoral alpha and beta TCR counts tracked tumor mutation counts.

The time point here: sample taken at primary tumor resection. The donors comprised some 78 untreated early-stage non-small cell lung cancer patients. Tumor, nontumor lung or frozen PBMC supplied whole RNA, sequenced without sorting. CDR3 length: 9 residues. Trimming took 3 bases from V and 5 from J, leaving 0 bases between them. The chain recombines TRBV5-7 with TRBJ2-7; the D is unclear. TRBV5-7 is recorded as an ORF, its role being uncertain. This specimen consisted of lung tumor tissue, obtained at surgery. The source of this sequence is a male donor with early-stage non-small cell lung cancer. This CDR3 reads CASSYEQYF. CDR3 DNA sequence: TGTGCCAGCAGCTACGAGCAGTACTTC.